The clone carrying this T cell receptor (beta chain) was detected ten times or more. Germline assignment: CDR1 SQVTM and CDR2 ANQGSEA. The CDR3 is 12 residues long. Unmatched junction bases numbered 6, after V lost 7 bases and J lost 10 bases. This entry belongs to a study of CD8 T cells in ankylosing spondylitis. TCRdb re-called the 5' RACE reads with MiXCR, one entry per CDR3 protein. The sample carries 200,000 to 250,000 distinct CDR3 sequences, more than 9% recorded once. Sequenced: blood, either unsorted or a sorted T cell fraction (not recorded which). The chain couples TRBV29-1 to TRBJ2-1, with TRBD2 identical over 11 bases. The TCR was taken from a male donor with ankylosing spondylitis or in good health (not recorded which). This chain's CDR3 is CSEIRTSGEQFF. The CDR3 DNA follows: TGCAGCGAAATCCGGACTAGCGGGGAGCAGTTCTTC.